This TCR beta chain was captured in a study of blood T cell repertoires in COVID-19. Overall study context: Donors in the United States, Italy and Spain gave samples during acute or convalescent COVID-19. In each case, the material was cDNA or gDNA derived from T cells, B-cell-depleted T cells, or PBMCs.

TCRdb's table, derived via immunoSEQ multiplex PCR, lists solely in-frame clones and lacks some. The data contain over 55,000 clones, around 87% of them seen just once; the ten biggest clones take up 20% to 25%. While infection was still active, Seattle patients were enrolled and then followed longitudinally. The CDR3 has 16 residues. The J segment lost 5 bases and the V segment lost 3 bases, leaving 10 bases of the junction unmatched. CDR1 and CDR2 (germline): MNHEY, SVGAGI. The rearrangement links TRBV6-5 to TRBJ1-3; 7 bases are a match to TRBD1. This receptor was identified in a woman of 80 years or more with COVID-19, enrolled during active disease. Sequencing was performed on peripheral blood. The CDR3, as DNA: TGTGCCAGCAGTTATTCAGACAGGGTCGAAAGAAACACCATATATTTT. Its protein is CASSYSDRVERNTIYF.